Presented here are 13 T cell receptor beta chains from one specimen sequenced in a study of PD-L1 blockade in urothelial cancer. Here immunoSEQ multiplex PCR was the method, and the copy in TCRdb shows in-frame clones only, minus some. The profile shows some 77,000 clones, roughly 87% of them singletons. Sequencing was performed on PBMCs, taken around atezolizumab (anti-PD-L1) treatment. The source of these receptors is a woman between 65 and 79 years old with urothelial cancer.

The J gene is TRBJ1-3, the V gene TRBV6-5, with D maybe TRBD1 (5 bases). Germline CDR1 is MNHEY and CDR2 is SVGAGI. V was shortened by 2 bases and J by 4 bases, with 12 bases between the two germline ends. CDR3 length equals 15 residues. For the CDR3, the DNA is TGTGCCAGCAGTTACGATCAGGGCCCGGGAAACACCATATATTTT. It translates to CASSYDQGPGNTIYF.

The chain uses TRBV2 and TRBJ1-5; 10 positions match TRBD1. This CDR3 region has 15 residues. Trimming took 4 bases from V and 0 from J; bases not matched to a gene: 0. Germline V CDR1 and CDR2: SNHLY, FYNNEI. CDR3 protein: CASSGQGASNQPQHF. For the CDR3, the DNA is TGTGCCAGCAGTGGACAGGGGGCTAGCAATCAGCCCCAGCATTTT. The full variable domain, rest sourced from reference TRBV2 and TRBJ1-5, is EPEVTQTPSHQVTQMGQEVILRCVPISNHLYFYWYRQILGQKVEFLVSFYNNEISEKSEIFDDQFSVERPDGSNFTLKIRSTKLEDSAMYFCASSGQGASNQPQHFGDGTRLSIL.

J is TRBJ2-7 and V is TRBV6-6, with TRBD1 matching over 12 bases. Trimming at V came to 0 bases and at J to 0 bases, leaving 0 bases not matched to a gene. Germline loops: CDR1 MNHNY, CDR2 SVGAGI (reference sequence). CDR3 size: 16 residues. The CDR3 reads CASSYSGQGASYEQYF. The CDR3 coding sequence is TGTGCCAGCAGTTACTCGGGACAGGGGGCCTCCTACGAGCAGTACTTC.

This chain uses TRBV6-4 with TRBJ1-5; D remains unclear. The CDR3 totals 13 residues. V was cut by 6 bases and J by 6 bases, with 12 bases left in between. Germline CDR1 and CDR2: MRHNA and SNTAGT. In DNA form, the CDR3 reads TGTGCCAGCAGCTTACGACGGGGTCAGCCCCAGCATTTT. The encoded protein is CASSLRRGQPQHF.

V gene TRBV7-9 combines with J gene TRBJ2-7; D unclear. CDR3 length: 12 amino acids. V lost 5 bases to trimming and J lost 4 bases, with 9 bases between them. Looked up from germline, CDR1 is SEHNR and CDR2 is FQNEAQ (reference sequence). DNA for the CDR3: TGTGCCAGCAGCCCAGACGGGTACGAGCAGTACTTC. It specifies CASSPDGYEQYF. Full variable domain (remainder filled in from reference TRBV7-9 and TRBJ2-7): DTGVSQNPRHKITKRGQNVTFRCDPISEHNRLYWYRQTLGQGPEFLTYFQNEAQLEKSRLLSDRFSAERPKGSFSTLEIQRTEQGDSAMYLCASSPDGYEQYFGPGTRLTVT.

CDR3 sequence (DNA): TGCGCCAGCAGCGTGTCGATGACTAGCTCCACGCAGTATTTT. Its translation: CASSVSMTSSTQYF. The chain employs TRBV5-1 and TRBJ2-3; the match to TRBD2 covers 7 bases. The germline CDR1 and CDR2 sequences are SGHRS and YFSETQ. After removal of 4 bases from V and 9 bases from J, the junction contained 11 bases not matched to a gene. The CDR3 is made up of 14 amino acids.

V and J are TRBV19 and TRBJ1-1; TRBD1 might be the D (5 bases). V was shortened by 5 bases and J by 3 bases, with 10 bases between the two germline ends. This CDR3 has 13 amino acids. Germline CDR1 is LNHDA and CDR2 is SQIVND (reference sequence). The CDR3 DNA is TGTGCCAGTAGTTGGTCCAGGGACACTGAAGCTTTCTTT. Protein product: CASSWSRDTEAFF.

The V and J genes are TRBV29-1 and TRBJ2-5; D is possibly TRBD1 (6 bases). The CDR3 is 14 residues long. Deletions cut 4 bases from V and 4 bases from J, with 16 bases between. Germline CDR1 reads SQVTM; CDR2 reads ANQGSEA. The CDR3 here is CSVVLGHVLETQYF. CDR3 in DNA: TGCAGCGTTGTGTTGGGACACGTCCTAGAGACCCAGTACTTC.

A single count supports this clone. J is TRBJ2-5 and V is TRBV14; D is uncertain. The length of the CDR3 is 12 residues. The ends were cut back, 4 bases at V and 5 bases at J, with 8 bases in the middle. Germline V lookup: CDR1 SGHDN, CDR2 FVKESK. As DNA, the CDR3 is TGTGCCAGCAGCCTTGTGAGGGAGACCCAGTACTTC. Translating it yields CASSLVRETQYF.

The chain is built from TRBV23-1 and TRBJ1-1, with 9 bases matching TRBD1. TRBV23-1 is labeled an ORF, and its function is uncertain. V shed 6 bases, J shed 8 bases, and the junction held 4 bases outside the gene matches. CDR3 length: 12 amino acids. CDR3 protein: CASRGQGLEAFF. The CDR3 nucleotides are TGCGCCAGCAGGGGACAGGGACTCGAAGCTTTCTTT.

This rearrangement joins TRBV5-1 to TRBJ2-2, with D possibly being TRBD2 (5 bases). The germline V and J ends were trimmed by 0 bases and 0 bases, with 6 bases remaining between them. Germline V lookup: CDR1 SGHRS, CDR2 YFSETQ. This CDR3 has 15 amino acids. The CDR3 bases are TGCGCCAGCAGCTTGGGACTACCGAACACCGGGGAGCTGTTTTTT. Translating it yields CASSLGLPNTGELFF.

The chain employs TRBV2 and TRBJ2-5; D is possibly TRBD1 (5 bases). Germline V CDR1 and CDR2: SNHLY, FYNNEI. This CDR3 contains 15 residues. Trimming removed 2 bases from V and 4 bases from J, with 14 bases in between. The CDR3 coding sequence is TGTGCCAGCAGTGAACAGGGTGGTACCAGAGAGACCCAGTACTTC. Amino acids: CASSEQGGTRETQYF.

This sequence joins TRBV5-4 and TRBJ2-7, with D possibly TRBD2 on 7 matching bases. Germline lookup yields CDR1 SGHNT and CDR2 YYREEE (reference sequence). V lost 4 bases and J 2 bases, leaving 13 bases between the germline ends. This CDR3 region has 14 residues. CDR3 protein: CASSGGGSAYEQYF. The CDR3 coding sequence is TGTGCCAGCAGCGGGGGGGGCTCCGCCTACGAGCAGTACTTC.